The 7 T cell receptor beta chains presented below share a single source sample, sequenced in a study of spatial heterogeneity in lung cancer (dated by TCRdb to about 2019). Beyond this particular receptor, the publication reports: A correlation was observed between the number of expanded intratumoral alpha and beta TCRs and the tumor nonsynonymous mutation count.

The library was produced with 5' RACE. Sequencing was carried out with a NextSeq 500. TCRdb reprocessed the public reads (quality trimming at Q25 with fastp, clone calling with MiXCR) and kept in-frame beta chains. Every entry covers one CDR3 protein and lists the most common genes and DNA from its rows. The sample has 9,000 to 13,000 distinct CDR3 sequences on record, about 13% of them singletons. The ten largest clones represent 30% to 40% of the sample. No antigen has been identified for these receptors. In the paper's terms, the time point label means: sample taken at primary tumor resection. The material sequenced was lung tumor tissue, taken at surgery. The receptors shown here come from a male donor with early-stage non-small cell lung cancer.

This clonotype was seen repeatedly, ten times or more. The chain combines TRBV13 with TRBJ1-1; D uncertain. Germline values: CDR1 PRHDT, CDR2 FYEKMQ (reference sequence). This CDR3 contains 14 residues. V was shortened by 1 base and J by 1 base, with 7 bases between the two germline ends. The CDR3 DNA is TGTGCCAGCAGCTTAGCTCCGGGGAACACTGAAGCTTTCTTT. As protein: CASSLAPGNTEAFF.

This clonotype was counted at least ten times. The genes are TRBV28 and TRBJ1-4, with D possibly TRBD1 on 5 matching bases. The germline V gene has CDR1 MDHEN and CDR2 SYDVKM. V was shortened by 3 bases and J by 3 bases, with 11 bases between the two germline ends. The CDR3 extends over 15 amino acids. The chain's CDR3 is CASSFAGGANEKLFF. CDR3 coding DNA: TGTGCCAGCAGTTTTGCGGGGGGAGCTAATGAAAAACTGTTTTTT. Filled out from reference TRBV28 and TRBJ1-4, the complete variable domain reads DVKVTQSSRYLVKRTGEKVFLECVQDMDHENMFWYRQDPGLGLRLIYFSYDVKMKEKGDIPEGYSVSREKKERFSLILESASTNQTSMYLCASSFAGGANEKLFFGSGTQLSVL.

The V gene is TRBV11-2, the J gene TRBJ2-3; 8 bases match TRBD1. Trimming took 5 bases from V and 5 from J; bases not matched to a gene: 12. The CDR3 covers 16 residues. Germline CDR1 reads SGHAT; CDR2 reads FQNNGV. CDR3 residues: CASSDRTGGYVDTQYF. CDR3 nucleotides: TGTGCCAGCAGCGACAGAACAGGGGGATACGTAGATACGCAGTATTTT.

This clonotype was recorded a few times. The chain has TRBV20-1 and TRBJ2-5, with D perhaps matching TRBD1 (6 bases). The length of the CDR3 is 15 residues. Germline V gene sequence: CDR1 DFQATT, CDR2 SNEGSKA (reference sequence). V lost 6 bases to trimming and J lost 0 bases, with 17 bases between them. This CDR3 reads CSARRTANHQETQYF. Written as DNA, the CDR3 is TGCAGTGCACGAAGGACAGCCAATCACCAAGAGACCCAGTACTTC.

This clonotype was seen a handful of times. CDR3 amino acids: CATSRDKSSAKETQYF. The DNA of the CDR3 is TGTGCCACCAGCAGAGATAAGAGTAGCGCTAAAGAGACCCAGTACTTC. V gene TRBV15 combines with J gene TRBJ2-5; a weak D match, TRBD2 (5 bases). Germline V gene sequence: CDR1 LNHNV, CDR2 YYDKDF (reference sequence). V dropped 0 bases and J dropped 3 bases, with 14 bases sitting between them. This CDR3 spans 16 amino acids. The entire variable domain, with the rest obtained from reference TRBV15 and TRBJ2-5, is as follows: DAMVIQNPRYQVTQFGKPVTLSCSQTLNHNVMYWYQQKSSQAPKLLFHYYDKDFNNEADTPDNFQSRRPNTSFCFLDIRSPGLGDTAMYLCATSRDKSSAKETQYFGPGTRLLVL.

The CDR3 DNA is TGTGCCAGCAGTGAACAGACCCCAGATACGCAGTATTTT. It is translated as CASSEQTPDTQYF. The rearrangement links TRBV25-1 to TRBJ2-3; no firm D call. This CDR3 has 13 residues. Germline V gene sequence: CDR1 MGHDK, CDR2 SYGVNS. Trimming took 2 bases from V and 4 from J, leaving 7 bases between them.

At least ten counts were recorded for this clonotype. Sequence at one end of the junction differs from germline and may be a read error. J is TRBJ1-1 and V is TRBV28, with 8 nucleotides matching TRBD1. CDR3 size: 14 residues. CDR1 MDHEN and CDR2 SYDVKM come from the germline V gene. This chain's CDR3 is CASSSPPSGTGGLF. CDR3 DNA: TGTGCCAGCAGTAGCCCCCCCTCCGGGACAGGAGGCTTATTT.